This TCR beta chain was captured in a study of post-analysis software for immune sequencing data (dated by TCRdb to about 2015). General notes on the study: Relapsing-remitting, secondary progressive and progressive-relapsing multiple sclerosis were recorded as disease courses, and subtype annotation was lacking for some patients. Patient repertoires were compared against ten to eleven previously published healthy control repertoires from donors aged about 6 to 25 years. A subset of samples was prepared in parallel using single-end sample barcoding, then pooled and co-amplified after Illumina adapter ligation.

This clonotype has only one observation. This clone's antigen is unknown. No quality values exist for individual bases; no much larger clone is one base distant. To demonstrate the VDJtools post-analysis software, TCR beta repertoires were profiled from the peripheral blood of 13 young patients with multiple sclerosis. The patients with multiple sclerosis were children and adolescents between about 6 and 16 years of age. Here is what the overall study found, with its caveats: The multiple sclerosis patient group was slightly younger than the control group. Compared with controls, multiple sclerosis patients had significantly lower normalized Chao1 diversity, a finding suggesting substantial peripheral T-cell clonal expansion. Patients showed significantly higher frequencies than controls for about 5 TRBV segments, among them TRBV5-6, TRBV5-1 and TRBV20-1. Strong co-clustering of samples prepared in the same batch was shown by direct clustering with F measure, prompting a batch-effect correction.

The CDR3 sequence holds 17 residues, the cysteine and phenylalanine included. The CDR3 DNA has 51 bases and is translated from base 1. The V end gives up 0 bases and the J end 8 bases, leaving 13 bases in the junction not matched to a gene. In the germline V gene (reference sequence), CDR1 corresponds to MNHEY and CDR2 to SMNVEV. The library was made by PCR. TCRdb shows the sequencer as Illumina HiSeq 2500. To reduce PCR and sequencing biases, unique molecular identifiers were built into the TCR beta cDNA libraries. Every 1 to 10 million input T cells yielded roughly 0.5 million cDNA molecules, meaning each molecule approximated one T cell. Patient libraries were prepared and sequenced with the same protocol used for the earlier healthy control dataset. Samples belonging to the same batch were prepared together, multiplexed and sequenced on a shared HiSeq lane. Per the source publication's procedure: Raw barcoded reads were processed with MIGEC, and single-read molecular identifier groups were discarded before consensus assembly and CDR3 extraction. Clonotype tables were post-analysed with VDJtools, and diversity was normalized by down-sampling all datasets to the smallest sample size. In repertoire overlap clustering, CDR3 amino acid sequences, but not nucleotide sequences, were matched to correct batch-related cross-sample contamination. The public reads were reanalyzed by TCRdb: fastp trimming at Q25, MiXCR alignment, in-frame beta chains only. Rows are unified per CDR3 protein, each entry keeping the most common DNA and genes. TCRdb's processing, not the authors', yielded these V and J calls. The sample yields around 700,000 distinct CDR3 sequences; 59% were counted once. The top ten hold about 10% of the sample.

The sequencing sample was made of blood. This TCR was sampled from a girl aged 2 to 9 with multiple sclerosis. This sequence uses TRBV27 and TRBJ2-4, and 7 junction bases match TRBD2. This receptor has the CDR3 CASSLSLPGGTWDIQYF. The nucleotide sequence is TGTGCCAGCAGTTTATCGTTGCCCGGGGGGACGTGGGACATTCAGTACTTC.